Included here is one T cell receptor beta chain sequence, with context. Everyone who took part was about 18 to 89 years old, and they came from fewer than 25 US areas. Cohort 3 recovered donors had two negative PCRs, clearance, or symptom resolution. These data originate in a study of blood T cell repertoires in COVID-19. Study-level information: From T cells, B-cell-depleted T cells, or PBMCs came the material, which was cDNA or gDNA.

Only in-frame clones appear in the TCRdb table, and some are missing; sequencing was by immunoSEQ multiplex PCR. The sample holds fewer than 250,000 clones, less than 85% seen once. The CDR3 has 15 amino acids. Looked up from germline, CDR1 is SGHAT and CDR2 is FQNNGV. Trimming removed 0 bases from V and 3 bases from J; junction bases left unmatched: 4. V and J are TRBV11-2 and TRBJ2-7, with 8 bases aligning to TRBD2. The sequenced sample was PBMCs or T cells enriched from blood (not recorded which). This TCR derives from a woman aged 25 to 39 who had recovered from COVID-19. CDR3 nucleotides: TGTGCCAGCAGCTTAGAAGTGGGACTAGTCTACGAGCAGTACTTC. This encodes CASSLEVGLVYEQYF.